The subject of this entry is one TCR beta chain. The antigen is not known. Germline V gene lookup returns CDR1 SEHNR and CDR2 FQNEAQ (reference sequence). This CDR3 has 13 residues. Trimming cost V 1 base and J 7 bases, with 8 bases left between them. This specimen belongs to a study of T cell responses to AZD1222 COVID-19 vaccine. Study overall: Samples with a second dose at about 4 or about 12 weeks were pooled together. Overall study results and limits: Clonal diversity may have been underestimated in mostly white British donors. Close to half of spike-specific TCRs reportedly recognize unmutated variant regions. Repertoire samples came only from after the peak T cell response.

Generated by immunoSEQ multiplex PCR, the TCRdb table keeps only in-frame clones and is missing some. The table has 140,000 to 150,000 clones, roughly 91% seen once; the top ten hold 1.1% to 1.5%. The TCR originated in an adult in good health. Sequenced material: peripheral blood, taken on day 0 of AZD1222 vaccination. This rearrangement joins TRBV7-9 to TRBJ2-1, with D possibly matching TRBD1 (6 bases). The CDR3 DNA reads as TGTGCCAGCAGCTTAGGCCAGGGGAATGAGCAGTTCTTC. Protein product: CASSLGQGNEQFF.